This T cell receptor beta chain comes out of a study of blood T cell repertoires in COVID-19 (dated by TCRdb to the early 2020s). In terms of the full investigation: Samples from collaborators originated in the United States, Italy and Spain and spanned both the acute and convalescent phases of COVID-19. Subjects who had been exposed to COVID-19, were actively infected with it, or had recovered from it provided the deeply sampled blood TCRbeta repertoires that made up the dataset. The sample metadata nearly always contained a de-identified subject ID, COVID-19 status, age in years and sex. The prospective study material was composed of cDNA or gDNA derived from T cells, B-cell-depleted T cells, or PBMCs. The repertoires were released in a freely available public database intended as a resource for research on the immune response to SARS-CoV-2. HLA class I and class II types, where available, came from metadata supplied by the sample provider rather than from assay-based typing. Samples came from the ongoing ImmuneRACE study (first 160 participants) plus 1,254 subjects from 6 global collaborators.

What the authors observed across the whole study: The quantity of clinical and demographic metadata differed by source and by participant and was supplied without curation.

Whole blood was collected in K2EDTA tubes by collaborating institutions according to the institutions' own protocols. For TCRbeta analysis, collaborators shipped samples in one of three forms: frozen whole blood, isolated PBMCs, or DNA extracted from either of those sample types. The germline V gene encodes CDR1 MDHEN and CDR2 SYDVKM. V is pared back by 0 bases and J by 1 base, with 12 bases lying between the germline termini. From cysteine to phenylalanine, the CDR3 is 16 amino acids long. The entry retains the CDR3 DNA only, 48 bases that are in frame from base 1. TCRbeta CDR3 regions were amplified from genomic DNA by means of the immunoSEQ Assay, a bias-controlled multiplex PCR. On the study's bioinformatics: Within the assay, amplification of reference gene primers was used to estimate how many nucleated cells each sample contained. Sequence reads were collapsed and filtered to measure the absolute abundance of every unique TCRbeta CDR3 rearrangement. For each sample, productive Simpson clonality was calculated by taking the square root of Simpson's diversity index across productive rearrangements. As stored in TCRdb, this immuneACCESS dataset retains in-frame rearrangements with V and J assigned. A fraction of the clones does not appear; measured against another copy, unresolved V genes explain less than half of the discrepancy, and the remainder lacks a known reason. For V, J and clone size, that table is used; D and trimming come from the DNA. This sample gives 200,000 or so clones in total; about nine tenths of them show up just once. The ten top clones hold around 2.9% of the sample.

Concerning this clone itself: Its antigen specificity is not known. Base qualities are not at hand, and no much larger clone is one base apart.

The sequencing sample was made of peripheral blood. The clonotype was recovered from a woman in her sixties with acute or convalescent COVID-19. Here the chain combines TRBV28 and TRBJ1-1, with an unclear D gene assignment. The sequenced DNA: TGTGCCAGCAGTTTATGGGGAGGCGGTAAGAACACTGAAGCTTTCTTT. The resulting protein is CASSLWGGGKNTEAFF. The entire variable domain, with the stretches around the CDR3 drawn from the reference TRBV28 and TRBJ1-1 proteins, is DVKVTQSSRYLVKRTGEKVFLECVQDMDHENMFWYRQDPGLGLRLIYFSYDVKMKEKGDIPEGYSVSREKKERFSLILESASTNQTSMYLCASSLWGGGKNTEAFFGQGTRLTVV.